This T cell receptor beta chain was recorded in a study of T cell repertoires in cytomegalovirus infection. The V end lost 2 bases, the J end lost 2 bases, and 10 bases lay between the germline ends. The V gene's germline CDR1 is SNHLY and CDR2 FYNNEI. This CDR3 spans 14 amino acids. TCRdb reprocessed the reads with MiXCR, giving one entry per CDR3 protein. The sample carries more than 350,000 distinct CDR3 sequences, roughly 30% recorded once. The TCR comes from a human donor in good health (CMV status not recorded). Some clones in this sample may be carry-over from other donors' samples. The sequencing input was PBMCs. V and J are TRBV2 and TRBJ2-7; the D gene is possibly TRBD1 (6 bases). CDR3 loop: CASSERDRPYEQYF. CDR3 nucleotides: TGTGCCAGCAGTGAACGAGACAGGCCCTACGAGCAGTACTTC.